Listed here are 28 T cell receptor beta chains from one sample, sequenced in a study of graft-versus-host responses after intestinal transplantation. TCRdb's table, derived via immunoSEQ multiplex PCR, lists solely in-frame clones and lacks some. The profile shows over 85,000 clones, roughly 91% of them singletons. These TCRs' antigens remain unknown. The sequences come from unstimulated CD4+ T cells sorted from spleen or lymph node cells, collected before transplant. The receptor set was obtained from a human donor who was the organ donor for an intestinal transplant.

This sequence joins TRBV7-9 and TRBJ1-1, with a tentative D call TRBD1 (5 bases). V lost 5 bases and J 1 base, leaving 11 bases between the germline ends. CDR1 and CDR2 (germline): SEHNR, FQNEAQ (reference sequence). This CDR3 is built from 14 residues. The DNA for the CDR3 is TGTGCCAGCAGCCCCGACAGAGCGAACACTGAAGCTTTCTTT. This encodes CASSPDRANTEAFF.

The V and J genes are TRBV9 and TRBJ2-3, with 10 bases aligning to TRBD2. CDR3 length: 16 amino acids. CDR1 is SGDLS and CDR2 is YYNGEE in the germline V gene. Trimming took 0 bases from V and 6 from J; bases not matched to a gene: 7. CDR3: CASSVGLAGGGDTQYF. In DNA form, the CDR3 reads TGTGCCAGCAGCGTAGGACTAGCGGGCGGTGGGGATACGCAGTATTTT. The variable domain in full, with the rest retrieved from reference TRBV9 and TRBJ2-3, is DSGVTQTPKHLITATGQRVTLRCSPRSGDLSVYWYQQSLDQGLQFLIQYYNGEERAKGNILERFSAQQFPDLHSELNLSSLELGDSALYFCASSVGLAGGGDTQYFGPGTRLTVL.

V gene TRBV4-3 combines with J gene TRBJ2-3; perhaps TRBD1 as D (6 bases). The V gene lost 3 bases and the J gene lost 3 bases, with 19 bases spanning the gap. Germline CDR1 and CDR2: LGHNA and YSLEER. The CDR3 covers 17 residues. Written as DNA, the CDR3 is TGCGCCAGCAGCCACGCGCAAATGTTAACAGGGACAGATACGCAGTATTTT. Residues: CASSHAQMLTGTDTQYF.

The chain uses TRBV28 and TRBJ1-2, with D perhaps TRBD1 (5 bases). This CDR3 is built from 12 residues. Per germline, CDR1 MDHEN and CDR2 SYDVKM. V dropped 7 bases and J dropped 7 bases, with 13 bases sitting between them. CDR3 sequence reads: CASISKGSGYTF. The CDR3 DNA follows: TGTGCCAGCATCTCAAAGGGGTCTGGCTACACCTTC.

The V call is TRBV9, the J call TRBJ2-7; 9 nucleotides line up with TRBD1. Germline CDR1 is SGDLS and CDR2 is YYNGEE. V lost 4 bases to trimming and J lost 2 bases; unmatched junction nucleotides: 7. The CDR3 is made up of 15 amino acids. CDR3 DNA sequence: TGTGCCAGCAGCCAAGGGACAGGGCAGACCTACGAGCAGTACTTC. Protein: CASSQGTGQTYEQYF.

The V and J genes are TRBV7-9 and TRBJ2-2, with TRBD1 matching over 10 bases. Per germline, CDR1 SEHNR and CDR2 FQNEAQ (reference sequence). The CDR3 sequence is 16 residues long. The junction had 9 bases not matched to a gene; V was cut back by 5 bases and J by 6 bases. This CDR3 reads CASSAIDRGPSGELFF. CDR3 in DNA: TGTGCCAGCAGCGCGATCGACAGGGGGCCGTCCGGGGAGCTGTTTTTT.

V is TRBV28 and J is TRBJ1-6; TRBD1 matches at 8 bases. Germline V gives CDR1 MDHEN, CDR2 SYDVKM. This CDR3 has 13 residues. J lost 6 bases, V lost 8 bases, and 3 bases had no gene match. CDR3 protein: CASLGQVNSPLHF. CDR3 nucleotide sequence: TGTGCCAGCTTGGGACAGGTTAATTCACCCCTCCACTTT.

The chain links TRBV18 to TRBJ1-1, with a tentative D call TRBD1 (5 bases). V lost 4 bases to trimming and J lost 9 bases, with 9 bases between them. Germline assignment: CDR1 KGHSH and CDR2 LQKENI. This CDR3 is built from 11 residues. The CDR3 DNA reads as TGTGCCAGCTCACTGTCAGGGAAAGCTTTCTTT. Translated: CASSLSGKAFF. The variable domain in full, with the rest retrieved from reference TRBV18 and TRBJ1-1, is NAGVMQNPRHLVRRRGQEARLRCSPMKGHSHVYWYRQLPEEGLKFMVYLQKENIIDESGMPKERFSAEFPKEGPSILRIQQVVRGDSAAYFCASSLSGKAFFGQGTRLTVV.

The rearrangement joins TRBV18 to TRBJ2-5; maybe TRBD1 (5 bases). The CDR3 sequence is 14 residues long. Germline CDR1 KGHSH, CDR2 LQKENI. Trimming took 5 bases from V and 1 from J, leaving 11 bases between them. Here the CDR3 DNA reads TGTGCCAGCTCAAGGCAGACAGCCCAAGAGACCCAGTACTTC. It is translated as CASSRQTAQETQYF. The full variable domain, in which reference TRBV18 and TRBJ2-5 provide the parts outside the CDR3, is NAGVMQNPRHLVRRRGQEARLRCSPMKGHSHVYWYRQLPEEGLKFMVYLQKENIIDESGMPKERFSAEFPKEGPSILRIQQVVRGDSAAYFCASSRQTAQETQYFGPGTRLLVL.

The rearrangement uses TRBV7-2 and TRBJ2-7; possible D gene TRBD1, 5 bases. Trimming removed 0 bases at V and 0 bases at J, with 9 bases between. Germline lookup yields CDR1 SGHTA and CDR2 FQGNSA. The CDR3 has 15 amino acids. DNA for the CDR3: TGTGCCAGCAGCTTAGCAGGCAGGGCCTCCTACGAGCAGTACTTC. Translated, it gives CASSLAGRASYEQYF.

This clone was counted between two and nine times. This chain links TRBV7-9 with TRBJ1-1, with D unclear. Deletions cut 0 bases from V and 7 bases from J, with 6 bases between. Germline CDR1 SEHNR, CDR2 FQNEAQ (reference sequence). The CDR3 has 12 residues. CDR3 amino acids: CASSLAVGEAFF. The CDR3 nucleotides read TGTGCCAGCAGCTTAGCCGTCGGTGAAGCTTTCTTT.

CDR3 sequence (DNA): TGTGCCTGGGGTCGGGGGGGTAGCACAGATACGCAGTATTTT. Amino acids: CAWGRGGSTDTQYF. The chain has TRBV30 and TRBJ2-3; 8 nucleotides agree with TRBD2. Germline loops: CDR1 GTSNPN, CDR2 SVGIG (reference sequence). This CDR3 spans 14 amino acids. With V trimmed by 5 bases and J by 0 bases, 4 bases remained unmatched.

The genes are TRBV23-1 and TRBJ2-1, with 9 positions matching TRBD2. TRBV23-1 counts as an open reading frame of uncertain function. The CDR3 sequence is 14 residues long. The ends lost 4 bases at V and 4 bases at J; junction bases unmatched: 2. CDR3 sequence (DNA): TGCGCCAGCAGTCCTAGCGGGGTTTACAATGAGCAGTTCTTC. Encoded protein: CASSPSGVYNEQFF.

V and J are TRBV29-1 and TRBJ2-5; 8 bases agree with TRBD1. The J segment lost 6 bases and the V segment lost 3 bases, leaving 9 bases of the junction unmatched. The CDR3 runs to 14 residues. Germline V gives CDR1 SQVTM, CDR2 ANQGSEA. The CDR3 DNA follows: TGCAGCGTTGAGCGAACAGGGGGTTGGAAGACCCAGTACTTC. It codes for CSVERTGGWKTQYF.

Remarks on this clone: Other DNA sequences of this sample code for an identical CDR3. The chain recombines TRBV4-1 with TRBJ1-2; 7 bases map to TRBD1. In germline, CDR1 is MGHRA, CDR2 YSYEKL. The V and J ends lost 4 bases and 4 bases, in that order; junction bases with no gene match: 9. The CDR3 has 15 residues. For the CDR3, the DNA is TGCGCCAGCAGCCCCGAGGACAGGTTGTTCTATGGCTACACCTTC. As protein: CASSPEDRLFYGYTF.

The rearrangement uses TRBV28 and TRBJ2-7, with a tentative D call TRBD1 (5 bases). Germline loops: CDR1 MDHEN, CDR2 SYDVKM. This CDR3 is built from 14 residues. Between the trimmed V and J ends, which lost 9 bases and 5 bases, there was a span of 20 bases. CDR3 sequence reads: CASRPGSLRNEQYF. In DNA, the CDR3 is TGTGCCAGTCGCCCAGGGTCTCTCCGGAACGAGCAGTACTTC.

The chain couples TRBV28 to TRBJ1-6, with a weak D call TRBD1 (5 bases). Germline CDR1 MDHEN, CDR2 SYDVKM. This CDR3 spans 17 amino acids. V was clipped by 7 bases and J by 1 base, with 17 bases between them. The CDR3 here is CASTPSGVWSYNSPLHF. The CDR3 coding sequence is TGTGCCAGCACCCCGTCGGGGGTGTGGTCCTATAATTCACCCCTCCACTTT.

The table lists this clone with a count of one. The rearrangement links TRBV28 to TRBJ1-5; no clear D. The germline gives CDR1 MDHEN, CDR2 SYDVKM. This CDR3 region has 16 residues. V lost 1 base and J lost 0, with 10 bases in between. The CDR3 nucleotides read TGTGCCAGCAGTTTATATGTTATAAATAGCAATCAGCCCCAGCATTTT. Its protein is CASSLYVINSNQPQHF.

The table lists this clone with a count of one. The chain employs TRBV7-9 and TRBJ2-3, with D possibly TRBD1 on 5 matching bases. The CDR3 is made up of 15 amino acids. Germline CDR1 SEHNR, CDR2 FQNEAQ (reference sequence). V lost 2 bases and J 3 bases, leaving 12 bases between the germline ends. The CDR3: CASSLYQGPTDTQYF. The DNA of the CDR3 is TGTGCCAGCAGCTTATATCAGGGTCCGACAGATACGCAGTATTTT.

V usage is TRBV5-6 and J usage is TRBJ1-4, with 10 bases fitting TRBD1. This CDR3 has 14 residues. The germline V gene has CDR1 SGHDT and CDR2 YYEEEE. The V and J ends lost 5 bases and 6 bases, in that order; junction bases with no gene match: 4. CDR3 DNA sequence: TGTGCCAGCAGAAGGACAGGGGGGGATGAAAAACTGTTTTTT. It yields the protein CASRRTGGDEKLFF.

V usage is TRBV27 and J usage is TRBJ1-1; D perhaps matches TRBD1 (5 bases). Trimming stripped 6 bases from V and 10 bases from J, with 21 bases between. CDR3 length: 14 residues. CDR1 and CDR2 (germline): MNHEY, SMNVEV (reference sequence). Written as DNA, the CDR3 is TGTGCCAGCAGCCAATCCCGGATGGGGGGGGGAGCTTTCTTT. Its protein is CASSQSRMGGGAFF.

The chain has TRBV9 and TRBJ1-2, with D unresolved. Germline V gene data show CDR1 as SGDLS and CDR2 as YYNGEE. Trimming cost V 4 bases and J 2 bases, with 9 bases left between them. CDR3 length: 13 residues. DNA of the CDR3: TGTGCCAGCAGCCCTGCGGGGAACTATGGCTACACCTTC. Protein sequence: CASSPAGNYGYTF.

V and J are TRBV7-3 and TRBJ1-1, with 7 bases fitting TRBD1. With 5 bases clipped from V and 2 bases from J, the junction kept 5 bases outside the gene matches. Germline loops: CDR1 SGHTA, CDR2 FQGTGA. The CDR3 runs to 14 residues. In nucleotides, the CDR3 is TGTGCCAGCAGCCAGGGACAGATTAACACTGAAGCTTTCTTT. It codes for CASSQGQINTEAFF.

The CDR3: CASSQDELSDRGPYEQYF. The CDR3 DNA reads TGCGCCAGCAGCCAAGACGAGCTTTCGGACAGAGGTCCATACGAGCAGTACTTC. This chain connects TRBV4-3 to TRBJ2-7; tentative D call: TRBD1 (6 bases). The CDR3 is 18 amino acids. V was cut by 0 bases and J by 4 bases, with 22 bases left in between. CDR1 LGHNA and CDR2 YSLEER come from the germline V gene.

The chain combines TRBV9 with TRBJ2-3; 7 bases fit TRBD1. Per the germline V gene, CDR1 is SGDLS and CDR2 is YYNGEE. CDR3 size: 15 residues. The junction had 6 bases not matched to a gene; V was cut back by 4 bases and J by 1 base. In DNA, the CDR3 is TGTGCCAGCAGCCTAGAGGGGGCGCGCACAGATACGCAGTATTTT. Translated: CASSLEGARTDTQYF. Together with reference TRBV9 and TRBJ2-3, the CDR3 gives the full variable domain: DSGVTQTPKHLITATGQRVTLRCSPRSGDLSVYWYQQSLDQGLQFLIQYYNGEERAKGNILERFSAQQFPDLHSELNLSSLELGDSALYFCASSLEGARTDTQYFGPGTRLTVL.

The V call is TRBV6-5, the J call TRBJ2-3, with 11 bases identical to TRBD2. The germline CDR1 and CDR2 sequences are MNHEY and SVGAGI. The V gene end was trimmed by 2 bases and the J gene end by 5 bases; junction bases not matched to a gene: 6. The CDR3 has 16 amino acids. The DNA of the CDR3 is TGTGCCAGCAGTTACACTAGCGGGGGAATGGGAGATACGCAGTATTTT. As protein: CASSYTSGGMGDTQYF.

V gene TRBV27 combines with J gene TRBJ1-1; possible D gene TRBD1, 5 bases. The CDR3 sequence is 15 residues long. The V gene lost 4 bases and the J gene lost 5 bases, with 17 bases spanning the gap. Germline V lookup: CDR1 MNHEY, CDR2 SMNVEV (reference sequence). CDR3 DNA sequence: TGTGCCAGCAGTTCCCCCGGGACTGGCGCAACTGAAGCTTTCTTT. Translated: CASSSPGTGATEAFF.

This clone was observed a single time. The chain recombines TRBV27 with TRBJ2-5, with TRBD1 matching over 7 bases. Looked up from germline, CDR1 is MNHEY and CDR2 is SMNVEV (reference sequence). V gave up 6 bases and J gave up 3 bases; unmatched junction bases: 4. The CDR3 consists of 13 residues. CDR3 in amino acids: CASRKGQEETQYF. The CDR3 DNA reads as TGTGCCAGCAGAAAAGGACAGGAAGAGACCCAGTACTTC.